This T cell receptor beta chain appears in the sequencing data of a study of blood T cells in healthy people across ages (dated by TCRdb to between 2014 and 2017). With respect to the entire study: In model experiments, template switching captured roughly one uniquely barcoded TCR beta cDNA molecule for every two T cells. Age-related changes in TCR beta repertoire diversity were measured in the study by deep sequencing normalized with unique cDNA molecular identifiers. Donors were grouped into four age groups: young (average approximately 16 years), middle-aged (around 39), aged (around 60) and long-lived (over 80). To avoid experimental bias, donors of different ages were spread randomly across the sequencing lanes. For two donors (one aged 18 to 30 and one aged 80 or older), the study analyzed two additional independent replicas of 1 million unique cDNA reads from the same blood draw.

The donors were roughly 39 Caucasian individuals from Russia, aged roughly 6 to 100 years, who were systemically healthy. Roughly 10 milliliters of peripheral blood were collected from each donor into EDTA-treated Vacutainer tubes. Ficoll-Paque density-gradient centrifugation was used to isolate PBMCs, with at least 7 million per sample. Trizol reagent was used to extract total RNA from PBMCs, with at least 5 micrograms per sample. For every donor, an aliquot of PBMCs went through flow cytometry to measure the percentages of naive CD45RAhigh/CD27high T cells. What the work shows at the level of the full study, not this receptor alone: The CMV infection status of donors was not known, potentially confounding age-related changes in expanded clonotypes. The long-lived group showed more naive CD4+ T cells, fewer expanded clones and increased TCR diversity than the aged group, suggesting age selection. Observed TCR beta diversity per million T cells fell roughly linearly with age, and a significant reduction was already apparent by age roughly 40. Bulk unsorted PBMC profiling prevented conclusive comparison of naive and antigen-experienced compartments. Observed TCR beta diversity correlated strongly with the percentage of naive T cells measured by flow cytometry. Estimates of total diversity based on one million sequenced T cells were regarded as lower bounds and as underestimates.

Concerning this clonotype: It lacks a known antigen. Base-call qualities are not available, and no considerably larger clone is one nucleotide away.

Via the germline V gene, CDR1 is ENHRY and CDR2 SYGVKD. The CDR3 has 11 amino acids, counting the end cysteine and phenylalanine. The kept DNA is CDR3 alone, 33 bases in frame from the first base. V lost 3 bases and J lost 10 bases; the stretch between them is 9 bases long. Library prep was done by 5' RACE. This sample was sequenced with an Illumina HiSeq 2500. A second roughly 7 to 12 cycle PCR used a sample-barcoded 5' primer and a J-beta primer mix. A unique molecular identifier was introduced onto each TCR beta cDNA molecule by a template-switch 5' adaptor carrying 12 random nucleotides. Each sample yielded at least 2.5 million CDR3-containing paired-end reads. All of the RNA was converted into first-strand cDNA using the Mint cDNA synthesis kit, with a TRBC-specific oligonucleotide serving as the primer. Following uracil-DNA glycosylase treatment, all cDNA underwent a first 18-cycle PCR with the universal primers M1SS and BC2_uni_R. Per the source publication's procedure: Normalization of each sample was performed by random selection of 1 million high-quality reads, each carrying a distinct molecular identifier. Reads sharing molecular identifiers were discarded rather than binned into consensus sequences. MiTCR, run with a Q25 quality threshold and the strictest error-elimination algorithm, handled CDR3 identification, clonotype clustering and error correction. A nonparametric unseen species model using Euler transformation provided a lower-bound estimate of total TCR beta diversity. The raw public reads went through TCRdb reprocessing: fastp at Q25, MiXCR clone calling, in-frame beta chains kept. For every CDR3 protein sequence, its rows merge into one entry that carries the most common genes and DNA. TCRdb's processing, not the authors' own work, is the source of the V and J calls. This sample comprises about 680,000 distinct CDR3 sequences, roughly 49% of them detected only once. Of the sample, roughly 34% is held by the ten largest clones.

The chain was built from TRBV10-3 and TRBJ1-2, with the D segment identity uncertain. The clonotype originates from a woman aged 55-75 years in good health. The sequencing sample was made of blood. The DNA sequence is TGTGCCATCAGTGATGATAGAGACTACACCTTC. It codes for CAISDDRDYTF.